The clone carrying this TCR beta chain was seen just once. What it binds is not known. These data are taken from a study of shared clonotypes between healthy human individuals. Germline CDR1 is KGHSH and CDR2 is LQKENI. With 3 bases removed from V and 3 bases from J, the gap between germline ends came to 12 bases. This CDR3 is 14 amino acids long. Study-wide results and limits: As a rule, naive subsets had a larger estimated richness than memory subsets.

Authors' data handling: Filtering differed for immunoSEQ, which gave only junction sequences without quality scores. TCRdb's copy holds only in-frame clones and misses some; the assay was immunoSEQ multiplex PCR. Clone size and V and J calls were adopted from that table, with D and trimming inferred from the DNA. The data show fewer than 1.8 million clones, 97% to 99% seen once. The clonotype originates from a man aged 25 to 45 in good health. The chain couples TRBV18 to TRBJ2-7, with D unresolved. The specimen was naive CD4+ T cells sorted from blood. Regarding subset: CD45RA+ positively selected. CDR3 DNA sequence: TGTGCCAGCTCACCGACAAACAGCGACTACGAGCAGTACTTC. Protein sequence: CASSPTNSDYEQYF.